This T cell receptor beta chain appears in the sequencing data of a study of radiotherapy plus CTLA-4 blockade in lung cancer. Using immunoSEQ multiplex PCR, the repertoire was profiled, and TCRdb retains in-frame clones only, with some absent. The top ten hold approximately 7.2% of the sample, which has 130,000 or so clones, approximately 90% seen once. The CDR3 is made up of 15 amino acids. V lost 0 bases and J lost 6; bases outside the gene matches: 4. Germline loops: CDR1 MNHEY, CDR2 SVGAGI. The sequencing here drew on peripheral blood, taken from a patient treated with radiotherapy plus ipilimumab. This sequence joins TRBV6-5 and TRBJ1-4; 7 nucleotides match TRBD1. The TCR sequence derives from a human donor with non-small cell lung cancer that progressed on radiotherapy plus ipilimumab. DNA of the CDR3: TGTGCCAGCAGTTACTCGGGGACAGCGGATGAAAAACTGTTTTTT. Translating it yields CASSYSGTADEKLFF.